Listed here are 27 T cell receptor beta chains from one sample, sequenced in a study of blood T cells in healthy people across ages. It was with a sample-barcoded 5' primer and a J-beta primer mix that a second PCR of roughly 7 to 12 cycles was run. One entry per CDR3 protein, called by TCRdb with MiXCR from the 5' RACE reads. Of 1,500,000 or so distinct CDR3 sequences listed, roughly 60% were seen once; the top ten hold 6.5% to 8.5%. The specimen was blood. The receptors come from a young man in good health.

The sample holds one count of this clonotype. The gene calls are TRBV7-9 and TRBJ2-4; D gene ambiguous. The J call is doubtful: the DNA matches TRBJ2-7 better. Looked up from germline, CDR1 is SEHNR and CDR2 is FQNEAQ (reference sequence). The CDR3 is made up of 14 amino acids. The CDR3 is CASSFAQSGYEQYF. Written as DNA, the CDR3 is TGTGCCAGCAGCTTTGCGCAATCCGGCTACGAGCAGTACTTC.

The chain has TRBV4-1 and TRBJ2-1; TRBD2 matches at 9 bases. CDR3 size: 17 residues. Trimming removed 0 bases from V and 3 bases from J; junction bases left unmatched: 6. Germline V lookup: CDR1 MGHRA, CDR2 YSYEKL. The CDR3 region is CASSQEASGVSYNEQFF. In nucleotides, the CDR3 is TGCGCCAGCAGCCAAGAGGCTAGCGGGGTAAGCTACAATGAGCAGTTCTTC.

The chain joins TRBV18 to TRBJ2-3; 8 positions agree with TRBD2. Germline V gene data show CDR1 as KGHSH and CDR2 as LQKENI. The CDR3 runs to 16 residues. Trimming took 4 bases from V and 0 from J; bases not matched to a gene: 6. The DNA for the CDR3 is TGTGCCAGCTCACAGGGATCTAGCGGGAGCACAGATACGCAGTATTTT. Translated, it gives CASSQGSSGSTDTQYF.

This clonotype has more than one count but fewer than ten. The V and J genes are TRBV11-2 and TRBJ2-5; 9 bases are shared with TRBD2. The end of the DNA fits TRBJ2-7 better, so the J call may be wrong. Germline assignment: CDR1 SGHAT and CDR2 FQNNGV. The CDR3 totals 15 residues. Here the CDR3 reads CASSLRRLAGYEQYF. The CDR3 nucleotides read TGTGCCAGCAGCTTACGTCGGCTAGCGGGGTACGAGCAGTACTTC.

A few counts support this clonotype. The rearrangement links TRBV20-1 to TRBJ1-2; D is undetermined. CDR3 length: 13 residues. From germline, CDR1 is DFQATT and CDR2 SNEGSKA (reference sequence). Between the trimmed V and J ends, which lost 3 bases and 0 bases, there was a span of 8 bases. The CDR3 DNA is TGCAGTGCTAGTAGTGGGTCTAACTATGGCTACACCTTC. As protein: CSASSGSNYGYTF.

This clonotype has only a few counts. The gene calls are TRBV3-1 and TRBJ1-4; a weak D match, TRBD1 (6 bases). The CDR3 sequence is 15 residues long. CDR1 is LGHDT, CDR2 YNNKEL, per germline (reference sequence). V was clipped by 4 bases and J by 8 bases, with 17 bases between them. CDR3 sequence reads: CASSPILGGQEKLFF. The CDR3 bases are TGTGCCAGCAGCCCCATACTCGGTGGACAGGAAAAACTGTTTTTT.

This sequence joins TRBV20-1 and TRBJ2-7; D call uncertain. The CDR3 is 13 residues long. With 6 bases removed from V and 4 bases from J, the gap between germline ends came to 16 bases. CDR1 DFQATT and CDR2 SNEGSKA come from the germline V gene (reference sequence). CDR3 sequence reads: CSALRGPQYEQYF. The CDR3 region has the DNA TGCAGTGCGCTTAGAGGTCCACAGTACGAGCAGTACTTC.

J is TRBJ1-1 and V is TRBV4-1; D not resolved. V was trimmed by 1 base and J by 3 bases, leaving 9 bases between them. The CDR3 has 14 amino acids. Germline V gives CDR1 MGHRA, CDR2 YSYEKL. The CDR3 DNA reads TGCGCCAGCAGCCAAGGCGGAGAGGACACTGAAGCTTTCTTT. Protein sequence: CASSQGGEDTEAFF.

The CDR3: CASSPVGLRSSYEQYF. Here the CDR3 DNA reads TGTGCCAGCAGCCCCGTAGGTTTGCGTAGCTCCTACGAGCAGTACTTC. The chain employs TRBV7-9 and TRBJ2-7; D remains unclear. V lost 5 bases, J lost 0 bases, and 17 bases lay in between. Germline V lookup: CDR1 SEHNR, CDR2 FQNEAQ (reference sequence). The CDR3 consists of 16 residues.

The chain has TRBV6-5 and TRBJ2-5; no definite D call. Germline V gene sequence: CDR1 MNHEY, CDR2 SVGAGI. The CDR3 has 15 residues. Trimming stripped 8 bases from V and 1 base from J, with 17 bases between. The CDR3 sequence: CASSRNGRVQETQYF. CDR3 in DNA: TGTGCCAGCTCCCGAAATGGACGGGTCCAAGAGACCCAGTACTTC.

V usage is TRBV4-1 and J usage is TRBJ1-5, with D hard to call. The CDR3 extends over 16 amino acids. Germline CDR1 reads MGHRA; CDR2 reads YSYEKL. Trimming removed 0 bases from V and 2 bases from J, with 11 bases in between. The CDR3 is CASSQDGRAGNQPQHF. CDR3 sequence (DNA): TGCGCCAGCAGCCAAGATGGAAGGGCGGGCAATCAGCCCCAGCATTTT.

This clonotype has a single count. The chain links TRBV29-1 to TRBJ2-1, with D possibly TRBD2 on 6 matching bases. The V and J ends lost 3 bases and 3 bases respectively, with 12 bases between them. This CDR3 is 14 amino acids long. CDR1 and CDR2 (germline): SQVTM, ANQGSEA. The CDR3 coding sequence is TGCAGCGTTGATTTTAGCGGATACTACAATGAGCAGTTCTTC. Its translation is CSVDFSGYYNEQFF.

As regards this clonotype: Being one base from a much bigger clone, this may be a read error. This chain links TRBV6-6 with TRBJ1-4; 7 bases match TRBD1. Germline values: CDR1 MNHNY, CDR2 SVGAGI (reference sequence). This CDR3 spans 14 amino acids. The CDR3 loop reads CARSYEGASEKLFF. The CDR3 DNA sequence: TGTGCCAGAAGTTACGAGGGGGCATCTGAAAAACTGTTTTTT.

This clonotype was seen a handful of times. This chain connects TRBV21-1 to TRBJ2-7; TRBD2 is the table's D call and was not checked against the DNA. TRBV21-1 is reported as a pseudogene. The CDR3 extends over 16 amino acids. The CDR3 bases are TGTGCCAGCAGCACCGTAAGGCTAGCGGATTCCTATGAGCAGTACTTC. Amino acid sequence: CASSTVRLADSYEQYF.

As concerns this clonotype: One junction end disagrees with the germline gene, perhaps due to a read error. The J gene is TRBJ2-1, the V gene TRBV4-1; no firm D call. CDR3 length: 17 amino acids. Germline V lookup: CDR1 MGHRA, CDR2 YSYEKL. The CDR3 loop is CASSQDSAASSCNEQFF. DNA of the CDR3: TGCGCCAGCAGCCAAGATTCGGCGGCCAGCTCCTGCAATGAGCAGTTCTTC.

The rearrangement uses TRBV2 and TRBJ2-6, with D tentatively TRBD2 (7 bases). The V and J ends lost 0 bases and 5 bases respectively, with 11 bases between them. Germline-derived CDR1 and CDR2 are SNHLY and FYNNEI. The CDR3 runs to 16 residues. CDR3 residues: CASSEAGGPWANVLTF. The CDR3 DNA sequence: TGTGCCAGCAGTGAAGCGGGGGGGCCTTGGGCCAACGTCCTGACTTTC.

V gene TRBV29-1 combines with J gene TRBJ1-2; 8 bases are shared with TRBD1. The length of the CDR3 is 13 residues. The germline V gene has CDR1 SQVTM and CDR2 ANQGSEA. The ends lost 6 bases at V and 3 bases at J; junction bases unmatched: 6. CDR3 loop: CSVSGQGDYGYTF. The CDR3 bases are TGCAGCGTCTCAGGACAGGGAGACTATGGCTACACCTTC.

The rearrangement links TRBV4-2 to TRBJ2-2; unclear D gene. Germline V gene data show CDR1 as LGHNA and CDR2 as YNFKEQ. This CDR3 region has 18 residues. V lost 3 bases and J lost 2, with 19 bases in between. The CDR3 reads CASSQVGLTLINTGELFF. The CDR3 region has the DNA TGTGCCAGCAGCCAGGTTGGCCTAACATTAATTAACACCGGGGAGCTGTTTTTT.

The chain has TRBV4-1 and TRBJ2-1; TRBD2 might be the D (6 bases). CDR3 length: 15 residues. Germline V gene lookup returns CDR1 MGHRA and CDR2 YSYEKL. The V and J ends lost 2 bases and 5 bases respectively, with 13 bases between them. The CDR3 sequence is CASSQLPAGDNEQFF. CDR3 DNA sequence: TGCGCCAGCAGCCAATTGCCAGCGGGCGACAATGAGCAGTTCTTC.

The rearrangement uses TRBV27 and TRBJ1-6; D gene uncertain. V was cut by 4 bases and J by 2 bases, with 9 bases left in between. This CDR3 region has 15 residues. Germline loops: CDR1 MNHEY, CDR2 SMNVEV (reference sequence). CDR3 in amino acids: CASSSSVAYNSPLHF. The CDR3 DNA follows: TGTGCCAGCAGTTCCTCGGTCGCCTATAATTCACCCCTCCACTTT.

The V call is TRBV5-1, the J call TRBJ2-4; no firm D call. The J call is uncertain, as TRBJ2-7 better fits the DNA end. Germline assignment: CDR1 SGHRS and CDR2 YFSETQ. This CDR3 is 13 amino acids long. The CDR3 sequence is CASSNSHAYEQYF. CDR3 nucleotide sequence: TGCGCCAGCAGCAACAGTCACGCCTACGAGCAGTACTTC.

This chain joins TRBV29-1 and TRBJ2-7; D call uncertain. The germline V gene has CDR1 SQVTM and CDR2 ANQGSEA. With 4 bases removed from V and 1 base from J, the gap between germline ends came to 14 bases. CDR3 length: 14 residues. The CDR3 is CSVGGTDTSYEQYF. The CDR3 DNA sequence: TGCAGCGTTGGCGGTACGGATACTTCCTACGAGCAGTACTTC.

This clonotype was seen a few times. The chain carries TRBV11-2 and TRBJ2-3; 9 bases agree with TRBD2. The germline V gene encodes CDR1 SGHAT and CDR2 FQNNGV. The CDR3 extends over 15 amino acids. J was trimmed by 5 bases and V by 2 bases; bases with no gene match: 5. Here the CDR3 DNA reads TGTGCCAGCAGCTTATTAGCGGGAGAAGGAGATACGCAGTATTTT. Its translation: CASSLLAGEGDTQYF.

The gene calls are TRBV20-1 and TRBJ1-6, with a weak D call TRBD1 (6 bases). Germline-derived CDR1 and CDR2 are DFQATT and SNEGSKA (reference sequence). V was pared by 0 bases and J by 6 bases, with 18 bases between. The CDR3 extends over 17 amino acids. The CDR3 DNA follows: TGCAGTGCTAGAGATTTTGGGACAAGGGGAAGTAATTCACCCCTCCACTTT. Amino acid sequence: CSARDFGTRGSNSPLHF.

This clonotype has more than one count but fewer than ten. The V and J genes are TRBV20-1 and TRBJ2-3, with 10 bases aligning to TRBD2. The germline V gene has CDR1 DFQATT and CDR2 SNEGSKA (reference sequence). CDR3 length: 14 amino acids. With 5 bases clipped from V and 4 bases from J, the junction kept 6 bases outside the gene matches. For the CDR3, the DNA is TGCAGTGCTGAGGAGCGGGAGGGCGCAGATACGCAGTATTTT. Amino acids: CSAEEREGADTQYF.

The chain carries TRBV6-5 and TRBJ2-1; 11 bases align to TRBD2. The ends lost 6 bases at V and 6 bases at J; junction bases unmatched: 7. The CDR3 is 15 amino acids. In germline, CDR1 is MNHEY, CDR2 SVGAGI. CDR3 residues: CASREGLAGLNEQFF. Here the CDR3 DNA reads TGTGCCAGCAGGGAAGGACTAGCGGGTCTCAATGAGCAGTTCTTC.

This clonotype was seen more than once but under ten times. The V and J genes are TRBV4-1 and TRBJ2-7; no definite D call. V gave up 0 bases and J gave up 3 bases, with 9 bases separating them. The CDR3 runs 14 residues. Germline V lookup: CDR1 MGHRA, CDR2 YSYEKL. The CDR3 nucleotides are TGCGCCAGCAGCCAAGACGCTCGTTACTACGAGCAGTACTTC. As protein: CASSQDARYYEQYF.